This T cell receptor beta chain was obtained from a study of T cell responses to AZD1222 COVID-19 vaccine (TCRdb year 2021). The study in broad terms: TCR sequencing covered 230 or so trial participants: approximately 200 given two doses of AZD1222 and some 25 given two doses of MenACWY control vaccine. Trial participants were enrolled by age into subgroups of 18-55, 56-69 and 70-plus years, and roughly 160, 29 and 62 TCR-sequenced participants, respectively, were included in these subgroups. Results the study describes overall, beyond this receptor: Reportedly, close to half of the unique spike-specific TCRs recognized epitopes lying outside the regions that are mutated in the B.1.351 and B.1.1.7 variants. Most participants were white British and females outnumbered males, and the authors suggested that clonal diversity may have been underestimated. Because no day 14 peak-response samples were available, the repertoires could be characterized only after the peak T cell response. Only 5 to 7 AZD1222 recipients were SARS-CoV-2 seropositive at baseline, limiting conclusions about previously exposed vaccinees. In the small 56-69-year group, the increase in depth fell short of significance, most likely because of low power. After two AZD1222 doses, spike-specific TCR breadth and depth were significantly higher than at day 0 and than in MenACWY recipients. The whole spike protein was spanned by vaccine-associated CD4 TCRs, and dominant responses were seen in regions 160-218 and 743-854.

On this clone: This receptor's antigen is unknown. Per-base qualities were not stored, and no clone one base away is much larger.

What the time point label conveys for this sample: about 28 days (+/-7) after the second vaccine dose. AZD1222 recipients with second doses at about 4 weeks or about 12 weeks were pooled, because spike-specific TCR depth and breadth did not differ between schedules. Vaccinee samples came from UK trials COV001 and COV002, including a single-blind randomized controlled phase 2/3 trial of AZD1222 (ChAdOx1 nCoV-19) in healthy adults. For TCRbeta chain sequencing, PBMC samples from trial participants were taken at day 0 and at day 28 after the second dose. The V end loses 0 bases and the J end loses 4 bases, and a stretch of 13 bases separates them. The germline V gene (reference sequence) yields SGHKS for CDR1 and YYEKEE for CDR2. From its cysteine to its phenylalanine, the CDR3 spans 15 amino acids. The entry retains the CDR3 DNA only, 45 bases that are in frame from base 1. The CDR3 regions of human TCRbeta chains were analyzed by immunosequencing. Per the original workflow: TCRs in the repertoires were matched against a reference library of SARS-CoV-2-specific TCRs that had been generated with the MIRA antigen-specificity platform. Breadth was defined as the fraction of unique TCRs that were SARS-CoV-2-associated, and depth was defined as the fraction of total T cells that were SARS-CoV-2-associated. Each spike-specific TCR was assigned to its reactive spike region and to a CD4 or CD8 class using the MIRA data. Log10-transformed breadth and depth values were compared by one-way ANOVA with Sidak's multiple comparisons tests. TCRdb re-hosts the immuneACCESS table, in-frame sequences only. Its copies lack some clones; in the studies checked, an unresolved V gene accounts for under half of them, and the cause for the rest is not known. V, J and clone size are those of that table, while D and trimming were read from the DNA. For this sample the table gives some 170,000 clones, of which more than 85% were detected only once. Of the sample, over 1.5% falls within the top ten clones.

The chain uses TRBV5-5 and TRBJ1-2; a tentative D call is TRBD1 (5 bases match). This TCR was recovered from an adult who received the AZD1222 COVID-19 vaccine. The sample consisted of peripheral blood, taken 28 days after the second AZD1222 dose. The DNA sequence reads TGTGCCAGCAGCTTGGCCCGGGGGGAAGGCTATGGCTACACCTTC. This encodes CASSLARGEGYGYTF.